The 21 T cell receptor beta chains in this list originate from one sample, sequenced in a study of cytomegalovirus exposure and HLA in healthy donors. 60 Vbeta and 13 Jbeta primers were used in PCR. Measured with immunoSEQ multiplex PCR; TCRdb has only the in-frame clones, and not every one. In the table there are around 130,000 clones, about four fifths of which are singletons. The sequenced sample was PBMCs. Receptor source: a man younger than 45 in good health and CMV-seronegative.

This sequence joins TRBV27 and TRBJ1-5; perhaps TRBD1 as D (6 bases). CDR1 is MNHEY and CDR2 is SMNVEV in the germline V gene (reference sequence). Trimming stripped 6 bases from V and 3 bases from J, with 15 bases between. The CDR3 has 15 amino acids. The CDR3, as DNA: TGTGCCAGCAGCCGGGGCAGGGGACCCAATCAGCCCCAGCATTTT. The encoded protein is CASSRGRGPNQPQHF.

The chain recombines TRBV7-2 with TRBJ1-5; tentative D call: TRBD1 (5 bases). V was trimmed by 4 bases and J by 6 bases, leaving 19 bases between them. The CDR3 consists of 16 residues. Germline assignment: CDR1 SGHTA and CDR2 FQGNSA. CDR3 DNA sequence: TGTGCCAGCAGCTACCTCAGGGTTAGTAATACTCAGCCCCAGCATTTT. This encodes CASSYLRVSNTQPQHF.

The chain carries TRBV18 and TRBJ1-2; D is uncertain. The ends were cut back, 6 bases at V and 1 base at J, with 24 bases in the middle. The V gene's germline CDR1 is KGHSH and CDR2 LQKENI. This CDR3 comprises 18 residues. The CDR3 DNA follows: TGTGCCAGCTCCCCCGGGTGGATATCCACGGATGTTAACTATGGCTACACCTTC. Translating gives CASSPGWISTDVNYGYTF.

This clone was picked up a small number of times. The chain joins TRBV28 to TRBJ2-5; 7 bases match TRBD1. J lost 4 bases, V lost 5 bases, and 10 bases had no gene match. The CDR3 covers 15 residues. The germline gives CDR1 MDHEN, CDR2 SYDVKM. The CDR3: CASSTQRGRAETQYF. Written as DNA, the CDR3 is TGTGCCAGCAGTACCCAGAGGGGGCGCGCAGAGACCCAGTACTTC.

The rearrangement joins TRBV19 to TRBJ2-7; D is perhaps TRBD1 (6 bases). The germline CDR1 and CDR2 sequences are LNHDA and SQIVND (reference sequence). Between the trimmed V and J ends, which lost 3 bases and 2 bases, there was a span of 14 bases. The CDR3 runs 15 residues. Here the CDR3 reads CASSIDGTPTYEQYF. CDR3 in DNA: TGTGCCAGTAGTATCGACGGGACACCTACCTACGAGCAGTACTTC.

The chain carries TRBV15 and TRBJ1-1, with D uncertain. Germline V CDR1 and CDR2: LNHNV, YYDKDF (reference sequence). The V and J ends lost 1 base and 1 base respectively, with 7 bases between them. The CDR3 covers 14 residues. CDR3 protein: CATSRARWNTEAFF. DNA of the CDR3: TGTGCCACCAGCAGAGCTCGGTGGAACACTGAAGCTTTCTTT.

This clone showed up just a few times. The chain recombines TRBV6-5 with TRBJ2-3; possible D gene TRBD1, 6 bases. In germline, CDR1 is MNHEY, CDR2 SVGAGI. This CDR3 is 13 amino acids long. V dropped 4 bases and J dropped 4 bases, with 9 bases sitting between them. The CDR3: CASSLQGPDTQYF. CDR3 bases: TGTGCCAGCAGTTTACAGGGTCCAGATACGCAGTATTTT.

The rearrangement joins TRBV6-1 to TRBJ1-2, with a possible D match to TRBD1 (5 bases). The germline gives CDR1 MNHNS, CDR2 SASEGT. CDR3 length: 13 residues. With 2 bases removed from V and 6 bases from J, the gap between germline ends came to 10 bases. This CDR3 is CASSEIGGDGYTF. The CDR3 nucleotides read TGTGCCAGCAGTGAAATCGGAGGGGATGGCTACACCTTC.

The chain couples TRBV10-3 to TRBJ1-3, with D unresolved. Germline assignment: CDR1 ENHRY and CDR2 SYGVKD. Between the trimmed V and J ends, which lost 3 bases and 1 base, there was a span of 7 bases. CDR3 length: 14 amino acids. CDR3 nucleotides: TGTGCCATCAGTGACGTGTTATCTGGAAACACCATATATTTT. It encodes CAISDVLSGNTIYF.

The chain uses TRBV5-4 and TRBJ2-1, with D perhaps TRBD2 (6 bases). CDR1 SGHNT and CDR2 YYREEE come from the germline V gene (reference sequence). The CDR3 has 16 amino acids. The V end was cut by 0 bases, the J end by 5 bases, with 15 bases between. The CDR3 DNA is TGTGCCAGCAGCTTGGACGGGAGAGTCCGGAACAATGAGCAGTTCTTC. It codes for CASSLDGRVRNNEQFF.

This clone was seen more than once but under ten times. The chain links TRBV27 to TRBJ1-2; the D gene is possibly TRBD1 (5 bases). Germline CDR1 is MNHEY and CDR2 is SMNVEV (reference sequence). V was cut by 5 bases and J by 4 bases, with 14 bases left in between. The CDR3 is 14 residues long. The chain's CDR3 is CASSPGGRSYGYTF. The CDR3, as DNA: TGTGCCAGCAGTCCCGGGGGACGGTCCTATGGCTACACCTTC.

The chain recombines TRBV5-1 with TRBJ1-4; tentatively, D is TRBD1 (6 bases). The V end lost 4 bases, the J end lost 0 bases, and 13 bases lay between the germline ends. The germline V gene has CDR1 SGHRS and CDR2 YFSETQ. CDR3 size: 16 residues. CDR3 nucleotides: TGCGCCAGCAGCAACCAACAGGGCACAACTAATGAAAAACTGTTTTTT. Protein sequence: CASSNQQGTTNEKLFF.

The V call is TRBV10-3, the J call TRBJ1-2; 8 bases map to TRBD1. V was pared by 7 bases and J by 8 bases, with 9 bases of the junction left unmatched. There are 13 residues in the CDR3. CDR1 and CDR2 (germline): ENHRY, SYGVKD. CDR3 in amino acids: CAIKPSGQEGYTF. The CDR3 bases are TGTGCCATCAAACCGTCGGGACAGGAGGGCTACACCTTC.

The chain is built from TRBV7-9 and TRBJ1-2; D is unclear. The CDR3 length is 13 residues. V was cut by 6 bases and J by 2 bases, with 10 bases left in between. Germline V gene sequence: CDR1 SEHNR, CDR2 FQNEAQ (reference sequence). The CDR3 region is CASRSSGNYGYTF. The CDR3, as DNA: TGTGCCAGCAGAAGTTCGGGAAACTATGGCTACACCTTC.

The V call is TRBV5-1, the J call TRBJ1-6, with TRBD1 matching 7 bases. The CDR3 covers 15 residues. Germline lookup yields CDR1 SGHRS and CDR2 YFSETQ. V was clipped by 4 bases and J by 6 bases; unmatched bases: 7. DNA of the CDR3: TGCGCCAGCAGCGGACAGGTTAACGGTAATTCACCCCTCCACTTT. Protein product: CASSGQVNGNSPLHF.

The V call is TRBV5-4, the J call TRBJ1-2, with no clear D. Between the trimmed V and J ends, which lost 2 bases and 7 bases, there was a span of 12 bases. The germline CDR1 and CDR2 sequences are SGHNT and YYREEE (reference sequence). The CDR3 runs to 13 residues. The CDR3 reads CASSLGGSGGYTF. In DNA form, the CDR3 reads TGTGCCAGCAGCTTAGGAGGTTCTGGTGGCTACACCTTC.

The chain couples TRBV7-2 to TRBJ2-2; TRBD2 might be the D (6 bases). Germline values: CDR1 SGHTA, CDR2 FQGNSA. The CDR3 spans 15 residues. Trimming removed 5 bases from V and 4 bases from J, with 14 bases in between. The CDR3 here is CASSRDSLGTGELFF. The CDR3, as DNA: TGTGCCAGCAGCCGGGACTCCTTAGGCACCGGGGAGCTGTTTTTT. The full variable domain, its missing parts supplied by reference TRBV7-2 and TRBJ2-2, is GAGVSQSPSNKVTEKGKDVELRCDPISGHTALYWYRQSLGQGLEFLIYFQGNSAPDKSGLPSDRFSAERTGGSVSTLTIQRTQQEDSAVYLCASSRDSLGTGELFFGEGSRLTVL.

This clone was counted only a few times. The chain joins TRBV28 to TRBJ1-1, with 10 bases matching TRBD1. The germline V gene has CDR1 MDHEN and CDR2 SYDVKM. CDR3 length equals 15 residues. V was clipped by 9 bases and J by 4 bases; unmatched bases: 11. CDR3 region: CARSSGTGVGTEAFF. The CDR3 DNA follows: TGTGCCAGGAGCTCGGGGACAGGGGTCGGCACTGAAGCTTTCTTT.

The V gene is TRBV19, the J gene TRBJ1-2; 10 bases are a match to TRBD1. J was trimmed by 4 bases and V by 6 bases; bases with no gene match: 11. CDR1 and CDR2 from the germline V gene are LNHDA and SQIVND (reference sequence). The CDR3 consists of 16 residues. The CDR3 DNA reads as TGTGCCAGTAGGGGACAGGGGACTGGAGTACTCTATGGCTACACCTTC. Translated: CASRGQGTGVLYGYTF.

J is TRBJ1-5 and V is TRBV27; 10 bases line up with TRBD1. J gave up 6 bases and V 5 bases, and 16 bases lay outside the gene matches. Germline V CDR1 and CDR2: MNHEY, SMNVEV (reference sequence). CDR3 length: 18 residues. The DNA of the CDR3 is TGTGCCAGCAGTCCGTCCGGGACAGGGGCTTTGGGGTTTCAGCCCCAGCATTTT. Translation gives CASSPSGTGALGFQPQHF.

For the CDR3, the DNA is TGTGCCAGCAGTGAAGCTTCAACAGGGACCACTGAAGCTTTCTTT. Protein product: CASSEASTGTTEAFF. The chain links TRBV2 to TRBJ1-1; D might be TRBD1 (6 bases). Germline-derived CDR1 and CDR2 are SNHLY and FYNNEI. V lost 0 bases and J lost 4, with 12 bases in between. The CDR3 length is 15 residues.